What follows are 2 T cell receptor beta chains derived from one specimen sequenced in a study of OX40 agonist ivuxolimab in advanced cancers. TCRdb's table, derived via immunoSEQ multiplex PCR, lists solely in-frame clones and lacks some. The data hold under 95,000 clones, with around nine tenths observed a single time. The starting material was CD4+ or CD8+ T cells sorted from blood, obtained in a trial of the OX40 agonist ivuxolimab. Receptors were obtained from an adult with an advanced solid tumor such as melanoma, head and neck, liver or kidney cancer.

The CDR3 region has the DNA TGCGCCAGCAGCTTGGGGGACGCCGGCGGGGCCCTCCACTTT. Its protein product is CASSLGDAGGALHF. The chain uses TRBV5-1 and TRBJ1-6; maybe TRBD1 (5 bases). Trimming cost V 0 bases and J 14 bases, with 15 bases left between them. Germline loops: CDR1 SGHRS, CDR2 YFSETQ. CDR3 length: 14 amino acids. The variable domain in full, with the rest retrieved from reference TRBV5-1 and TRBJ1-6, is KAGVTQTPRYLIKTRGQQVTLSCSPISGHRSVSWYQQTPGQGLQFLFEYFSETQRNKGNFPGRFSGRQFSNSRSEMNVSTLELGDSALYLCASSLGDAGGALHFGNGTRLTVT.

Only a few counts were recorded for this clone. The rearrangement uses TRBV6-1 and TRBJ1-2, with unresolved D. The germline CDR1 and CDR2 sequences are MNHNS and SASEGT. The CDR3 is made up of 15 amino acids. The ends were cut back, 0 bases at V and 4 bases at J, with 12 bases in the middle. CDR3 DNA: TGTGCCAGCAGTGAAGCGGGCAGGAGATCCTATGGCTACACCTTC. This encodes CASSEAGRRSYGYTF.